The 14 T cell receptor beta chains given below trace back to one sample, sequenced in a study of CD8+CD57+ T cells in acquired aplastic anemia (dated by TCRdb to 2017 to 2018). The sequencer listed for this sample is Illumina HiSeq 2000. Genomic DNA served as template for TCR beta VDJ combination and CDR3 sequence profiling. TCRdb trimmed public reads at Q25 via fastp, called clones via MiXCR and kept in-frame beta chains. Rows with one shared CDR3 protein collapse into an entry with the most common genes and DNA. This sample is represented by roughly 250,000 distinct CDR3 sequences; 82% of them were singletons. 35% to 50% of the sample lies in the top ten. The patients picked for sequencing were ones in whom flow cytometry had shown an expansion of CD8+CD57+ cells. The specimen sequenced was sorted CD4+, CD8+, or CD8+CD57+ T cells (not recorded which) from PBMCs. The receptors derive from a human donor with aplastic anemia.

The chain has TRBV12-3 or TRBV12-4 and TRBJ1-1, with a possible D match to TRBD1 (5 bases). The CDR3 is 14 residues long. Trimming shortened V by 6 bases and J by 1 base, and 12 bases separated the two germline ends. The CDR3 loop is CASSIRESNTEAFF. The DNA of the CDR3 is TGTGCCAGCAGCATCAGGGAATCGAACACTGAAGCTTTCTTT.

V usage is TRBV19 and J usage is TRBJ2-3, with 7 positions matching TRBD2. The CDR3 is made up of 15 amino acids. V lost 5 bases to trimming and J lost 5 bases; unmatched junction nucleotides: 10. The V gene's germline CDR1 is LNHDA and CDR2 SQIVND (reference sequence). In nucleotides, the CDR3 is TGTGCCAGTAGTGGGCAGGGCGGGGGATTAGATACGCAGTATTTT. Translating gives CASSGQGGGLDTQYF.

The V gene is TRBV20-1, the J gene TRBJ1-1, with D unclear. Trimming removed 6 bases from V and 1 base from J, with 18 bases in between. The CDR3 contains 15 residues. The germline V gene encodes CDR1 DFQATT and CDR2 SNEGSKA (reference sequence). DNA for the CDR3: TGCAGTGCCAGTAGTGGCAGAGCCAAGAACACTGAAGCTTTCTTT. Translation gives CSASSGRAKNTEAFF.

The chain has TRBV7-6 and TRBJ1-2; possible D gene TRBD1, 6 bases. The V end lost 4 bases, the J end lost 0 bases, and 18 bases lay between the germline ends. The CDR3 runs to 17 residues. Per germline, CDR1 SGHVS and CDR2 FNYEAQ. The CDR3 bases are TGTGCCAGCAGCTCCACTACAGGGAGTGAAGCTAACTATGGCTACACCTTC. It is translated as CASSSTTGSEANYGYTF.

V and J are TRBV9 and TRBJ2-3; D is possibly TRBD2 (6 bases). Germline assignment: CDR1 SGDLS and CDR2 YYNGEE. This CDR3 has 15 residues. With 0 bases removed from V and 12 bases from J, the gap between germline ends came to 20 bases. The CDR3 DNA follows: TGTGCCAGCAGCGTAGGGGGGGAGAGCACATATTTTCAGTATTTT. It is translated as CASSVGGESTYFQYF.

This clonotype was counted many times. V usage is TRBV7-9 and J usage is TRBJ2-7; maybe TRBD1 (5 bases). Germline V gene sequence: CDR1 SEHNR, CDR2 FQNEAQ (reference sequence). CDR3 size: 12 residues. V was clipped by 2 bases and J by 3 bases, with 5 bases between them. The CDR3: CASSLQGYEQYF. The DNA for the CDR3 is TGTGCCAGCAGCTTACAGGGCTACGAGCAGTACTTC. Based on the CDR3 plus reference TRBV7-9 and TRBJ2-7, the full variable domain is DTGVSQNPRHKITKRGQNVTFRCDPISEHNRLYWYRQTLGQGPEFLTYFQNEAQLEKSRLLSDRFSAERPKGSFSTLEIQRTEQGDSAMYLCASSLQGYEQYFGPGTRLTVT.

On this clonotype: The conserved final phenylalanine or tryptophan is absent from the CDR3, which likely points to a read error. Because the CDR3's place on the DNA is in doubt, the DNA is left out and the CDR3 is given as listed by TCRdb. This chain's CDR3 is CASSVRGIDDYCFTP. The rearrangement joins TRBV2 to TRBJ1-2; no DNA check was done on the table's D call, TRBD1. Both ends counted, the CDR3 spans 15 residues. CDR1 SNHLY and CDR2 FYNNEI come from the germline V gene.

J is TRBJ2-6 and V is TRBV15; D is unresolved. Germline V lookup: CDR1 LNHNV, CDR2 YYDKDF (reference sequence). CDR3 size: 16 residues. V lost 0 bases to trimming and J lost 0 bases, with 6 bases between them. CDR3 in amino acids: CATSRDQGSGANVLTF. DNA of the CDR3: TGTGCCACCAGCAGAGATCAAGGCTCTGGGGCCAACGTCCTGACTTTC.

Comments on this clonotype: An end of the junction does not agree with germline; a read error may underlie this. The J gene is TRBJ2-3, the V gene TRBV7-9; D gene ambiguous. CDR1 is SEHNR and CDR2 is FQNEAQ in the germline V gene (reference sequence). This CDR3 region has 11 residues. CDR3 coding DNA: TGCGCCGGCGGCTCCTCAGATACGCAGTATTTT. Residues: CAGGSSDTQYF. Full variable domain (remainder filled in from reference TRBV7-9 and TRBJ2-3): DTGVSQNPRHKITKRGQNVTFRCDPISEHNRLYWYRQTLGQGPEFLTYFQNEAQLEKSRLLSDRFSAERPKGSFSTLEIQRTEQGDSAMYLCAGGSSDTQYFGPGTRLTVL.

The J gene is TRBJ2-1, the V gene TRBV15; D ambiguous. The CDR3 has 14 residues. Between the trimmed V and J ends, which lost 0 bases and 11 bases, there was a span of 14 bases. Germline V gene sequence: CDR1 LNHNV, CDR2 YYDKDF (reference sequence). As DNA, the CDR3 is TGTGCCACCAGCAGAGATGGTGGGCAACAGAAGCAGTTCTTC. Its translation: CATSRDGGQQKQFF.

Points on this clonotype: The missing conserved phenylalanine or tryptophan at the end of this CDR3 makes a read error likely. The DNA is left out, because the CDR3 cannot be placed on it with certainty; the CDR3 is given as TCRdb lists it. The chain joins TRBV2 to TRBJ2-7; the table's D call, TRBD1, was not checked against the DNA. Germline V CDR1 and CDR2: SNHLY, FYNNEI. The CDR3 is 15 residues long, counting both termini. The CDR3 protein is CASGDGGTDTQEHGS.

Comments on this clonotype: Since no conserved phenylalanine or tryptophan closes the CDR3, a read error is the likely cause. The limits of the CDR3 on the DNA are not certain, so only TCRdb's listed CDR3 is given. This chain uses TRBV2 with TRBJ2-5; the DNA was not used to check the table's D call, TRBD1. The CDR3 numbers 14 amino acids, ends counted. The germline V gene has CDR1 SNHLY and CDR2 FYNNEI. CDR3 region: CASRQGNYGYTHGS.

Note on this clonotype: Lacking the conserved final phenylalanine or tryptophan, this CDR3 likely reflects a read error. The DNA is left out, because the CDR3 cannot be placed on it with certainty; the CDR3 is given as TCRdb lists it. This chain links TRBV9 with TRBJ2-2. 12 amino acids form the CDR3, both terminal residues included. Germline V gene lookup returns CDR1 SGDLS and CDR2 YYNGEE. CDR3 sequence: CASSVDNLPNTE.

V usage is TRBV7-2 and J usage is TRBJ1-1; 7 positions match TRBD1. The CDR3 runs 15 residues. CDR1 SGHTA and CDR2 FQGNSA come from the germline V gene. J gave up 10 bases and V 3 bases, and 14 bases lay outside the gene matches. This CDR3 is CASSLALTGNYGAFF. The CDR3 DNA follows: TGTGCCAGCAGCTTGGCTCTGACAGGGAACTATGGAGCTTTCTTT. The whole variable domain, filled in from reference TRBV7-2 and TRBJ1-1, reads GAGVSQSPSNKVTEKGKDVELRCDPISGHTALYWYRQSLGQGLEFLIYFQGNSAPDKSGLPSDRFSAERTGGSVSTLTIQRTQQEDSAVYLCASSLALTGNYGAFFGQGTRLTVV.